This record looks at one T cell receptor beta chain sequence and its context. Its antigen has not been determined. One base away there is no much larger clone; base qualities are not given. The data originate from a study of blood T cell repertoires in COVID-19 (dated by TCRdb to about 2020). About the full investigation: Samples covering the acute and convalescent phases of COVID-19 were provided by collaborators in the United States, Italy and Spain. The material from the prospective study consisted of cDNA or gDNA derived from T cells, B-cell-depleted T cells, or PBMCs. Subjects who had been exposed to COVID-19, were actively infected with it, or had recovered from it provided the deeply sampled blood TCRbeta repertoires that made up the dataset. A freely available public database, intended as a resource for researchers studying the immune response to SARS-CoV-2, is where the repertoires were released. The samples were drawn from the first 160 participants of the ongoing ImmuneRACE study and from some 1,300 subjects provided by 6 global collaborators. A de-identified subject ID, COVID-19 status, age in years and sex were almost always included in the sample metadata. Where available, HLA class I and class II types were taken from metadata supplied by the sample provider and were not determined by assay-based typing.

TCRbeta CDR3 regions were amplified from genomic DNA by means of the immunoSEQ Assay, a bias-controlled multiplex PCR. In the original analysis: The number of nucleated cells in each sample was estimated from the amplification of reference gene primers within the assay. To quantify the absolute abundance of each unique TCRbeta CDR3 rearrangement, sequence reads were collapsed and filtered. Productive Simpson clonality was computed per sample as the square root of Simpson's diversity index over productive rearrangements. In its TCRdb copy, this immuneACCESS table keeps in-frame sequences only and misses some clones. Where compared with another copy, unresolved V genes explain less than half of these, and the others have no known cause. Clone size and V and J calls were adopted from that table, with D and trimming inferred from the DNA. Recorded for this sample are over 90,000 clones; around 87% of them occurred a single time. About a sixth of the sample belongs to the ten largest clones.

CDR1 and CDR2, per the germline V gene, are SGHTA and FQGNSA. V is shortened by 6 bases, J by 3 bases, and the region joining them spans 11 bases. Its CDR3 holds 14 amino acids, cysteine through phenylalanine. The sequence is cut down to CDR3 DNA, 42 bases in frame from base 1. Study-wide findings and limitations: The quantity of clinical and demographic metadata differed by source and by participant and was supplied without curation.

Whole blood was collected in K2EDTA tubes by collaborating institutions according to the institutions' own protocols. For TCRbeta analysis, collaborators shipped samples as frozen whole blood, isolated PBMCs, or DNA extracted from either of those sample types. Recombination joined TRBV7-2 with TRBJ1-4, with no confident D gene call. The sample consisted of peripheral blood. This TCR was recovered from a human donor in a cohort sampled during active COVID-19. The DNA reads TGTGCCAGCAGAAAACGGAGGGCTAATGAAAAACTGTTTTTT. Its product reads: CASRKRRANEKLFF.